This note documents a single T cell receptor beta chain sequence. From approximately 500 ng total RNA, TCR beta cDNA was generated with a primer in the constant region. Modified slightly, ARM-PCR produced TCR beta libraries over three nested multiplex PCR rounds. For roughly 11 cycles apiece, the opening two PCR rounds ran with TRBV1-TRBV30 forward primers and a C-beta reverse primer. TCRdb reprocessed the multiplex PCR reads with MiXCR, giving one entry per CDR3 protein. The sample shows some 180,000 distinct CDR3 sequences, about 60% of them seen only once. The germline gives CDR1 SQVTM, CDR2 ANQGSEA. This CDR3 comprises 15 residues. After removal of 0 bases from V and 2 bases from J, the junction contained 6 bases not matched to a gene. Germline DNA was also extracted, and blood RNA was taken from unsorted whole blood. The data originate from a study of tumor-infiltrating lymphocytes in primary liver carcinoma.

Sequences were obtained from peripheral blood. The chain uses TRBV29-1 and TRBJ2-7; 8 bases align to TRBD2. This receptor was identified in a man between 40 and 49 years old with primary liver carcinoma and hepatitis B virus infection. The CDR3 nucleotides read TGCAGCGTTGAAGATTTCGGCGGGGGGACCTACGAGCAGTACTTC. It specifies CSVEDFGGGTYEQYF.